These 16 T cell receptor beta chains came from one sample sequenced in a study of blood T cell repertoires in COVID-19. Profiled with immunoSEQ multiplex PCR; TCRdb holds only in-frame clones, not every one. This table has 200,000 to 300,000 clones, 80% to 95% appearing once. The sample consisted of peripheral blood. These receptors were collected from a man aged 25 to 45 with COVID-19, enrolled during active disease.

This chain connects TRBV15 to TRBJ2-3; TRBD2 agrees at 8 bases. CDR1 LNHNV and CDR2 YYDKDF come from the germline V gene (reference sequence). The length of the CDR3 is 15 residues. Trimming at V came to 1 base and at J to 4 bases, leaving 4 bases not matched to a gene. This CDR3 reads CATSRGLATADTQYF. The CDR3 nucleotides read TGTGCCACCAGCAGAGGACTAGCGACGGCAGATACGCAGTATTTT.

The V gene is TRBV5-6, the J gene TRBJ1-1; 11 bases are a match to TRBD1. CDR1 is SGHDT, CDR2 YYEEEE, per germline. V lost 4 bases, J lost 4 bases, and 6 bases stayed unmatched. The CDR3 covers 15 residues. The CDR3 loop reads CASSLGQGALTEAFF. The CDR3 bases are TGTGCCAGCAGCCTAGGACAGGGGGCCCTCACTGAAGCTTTCTTT.

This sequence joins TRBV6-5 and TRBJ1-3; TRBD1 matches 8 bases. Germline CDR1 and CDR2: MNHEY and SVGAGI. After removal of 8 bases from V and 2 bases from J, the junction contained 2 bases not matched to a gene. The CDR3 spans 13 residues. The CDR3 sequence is CASETGAGNTIYF. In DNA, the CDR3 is TGTGCCAGCGAGACAGGGGCTGGAAACACCATATATTTT.

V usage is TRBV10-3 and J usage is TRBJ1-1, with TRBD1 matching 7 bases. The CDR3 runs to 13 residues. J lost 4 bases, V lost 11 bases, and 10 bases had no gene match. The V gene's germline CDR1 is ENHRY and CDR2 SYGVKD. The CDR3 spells CAVRDRVGTEAFF. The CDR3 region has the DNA TGTGCCGTAAGAGACAGGGTGGGCACTGAAGCTTTCTTT.

The CDR3 spells CAITSTGEYGYTF. In nucleotides, the CDR3 is TGTGCCATCACCTCGACAGGGGAATATGGCTACACCTTC. This chain joins TRBV10-3 and TRBJ1-2; 8 positions match TRBD1. The V segment lost 7 bases and the J segment 5 bases; nucleotides outside the gene matches: 6. This CDR3 is built from 13 residues. The germline V gene encodes CDR1 ENHRY and CDR2 SYGVKD.

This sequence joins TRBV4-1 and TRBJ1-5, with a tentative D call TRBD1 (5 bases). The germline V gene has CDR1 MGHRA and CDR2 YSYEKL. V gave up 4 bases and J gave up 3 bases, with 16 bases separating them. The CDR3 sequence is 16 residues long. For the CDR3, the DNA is TGCGCCAGCAGCCTTGGGCAGGGCTCGGCCAATCAGCCCCAGCATTTT. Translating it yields CASSLGQGSANQPQHF.

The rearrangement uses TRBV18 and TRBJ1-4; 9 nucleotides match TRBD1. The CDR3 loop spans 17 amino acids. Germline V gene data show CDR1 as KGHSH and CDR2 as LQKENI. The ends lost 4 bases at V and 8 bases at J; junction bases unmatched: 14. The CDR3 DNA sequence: TGTGCCAGCTCACTCCGGGACAGGGTACGTAAATGGGAAAAACTGTTTTTT. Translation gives CASSLRDRVRKWEKLFF.

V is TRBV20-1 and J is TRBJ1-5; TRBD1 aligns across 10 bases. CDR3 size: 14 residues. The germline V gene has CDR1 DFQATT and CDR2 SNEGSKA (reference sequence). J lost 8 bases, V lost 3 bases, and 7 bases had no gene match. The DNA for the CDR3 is TGCAGTGCTAGTCCGGGACAGGGGAGGGAGCCCCAGCATTTT. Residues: CSASPGQGREPQHF.

Written as DNA, the CDR3 is TGCGCCAGCAGCCTCGGAGATAGCAATCAGCCCCAGCATTTT. It specifies CASSLGDSNQPQHF. This chain links TRBV10-1 with TRBJ1-5; D unclear. CDR3 length equals 14 residues. Germline CDR1 and CDR2: WNHNN and SYGVQD (reference sequence). With 6 bases removed from V and 0 bases from J, the gap between germline ends came to 9 bases.

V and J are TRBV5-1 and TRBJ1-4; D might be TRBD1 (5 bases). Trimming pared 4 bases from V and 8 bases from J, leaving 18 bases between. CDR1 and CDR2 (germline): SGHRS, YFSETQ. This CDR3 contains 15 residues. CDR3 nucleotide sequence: TGCGCCAGCAGCCCCACCGGGGGGTACGGGGAAAAACTGTTTTTT. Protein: CASSPTGGYGEKLFF.

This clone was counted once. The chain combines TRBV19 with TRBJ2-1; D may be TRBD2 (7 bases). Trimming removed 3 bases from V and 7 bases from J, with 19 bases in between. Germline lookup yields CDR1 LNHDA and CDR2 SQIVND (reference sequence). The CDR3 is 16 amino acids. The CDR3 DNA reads TGTGCCAGTAGTATCTGGGGGGGGGCCGGTGAGAATGAGCAGTTCTTC. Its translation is CASSIWGGAGENEQFF.

The CDR3 loop is CASSYEGTGGTEQYF. In DNA, the CDR3 is TGTGCCAGCAGTTACGAGGGGACAGGGGGGACGGAGCAGTACTTC. The rearrangement joins TRBV6-6 to TRBJ2-7, with 11 nucleotides matching TRBD1. Germline CDR1 is MNHNY and CDR2 is SVGAGI (reference sequence). This CDR3 contains 15 residues. The ends lost 2 bases at V and 7 bases at J; junction bases unmatched: 7.

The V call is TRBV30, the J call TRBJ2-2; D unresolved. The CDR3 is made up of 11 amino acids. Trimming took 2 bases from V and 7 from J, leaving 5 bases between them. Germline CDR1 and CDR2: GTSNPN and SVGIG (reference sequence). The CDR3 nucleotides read TGTGCCTGGAGTACCAGCGGGGAGCTGTTTTTT. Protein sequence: CAWSTSGELFF.

The CDR3 protein is CATSRDLGTGETQYF. For the CDR3, the DNA is TGTGCCACCAGCAGAGATTTGGGGACTGGGGAGACCCAGTACTTC. The chain recombines TRBV15 with TRBJ2-5, with D possibly being TRBD2 (6 bases). The germline CDR1 and CDR2 sequences are LNHNV and YYDKDF (reference sequence). CDR3 size: 15 residues. V was trimmed by 0 bases and J by 5 bases, leaving 13 bases between them. Combining the CDR3 with reference TRBV15 and TRBJ2-5 gives the whole variable domain DAMVIQNPRYQVTQFGKPVTLSCSQTLNHNVMYWYQQKSSQAPKLLFHYYDKDFNNEADTPDNFQSRRPNTSFCFLDIRSPGLGDTAMYLCATSRDLGTGETQYFGPGTRLLVL.

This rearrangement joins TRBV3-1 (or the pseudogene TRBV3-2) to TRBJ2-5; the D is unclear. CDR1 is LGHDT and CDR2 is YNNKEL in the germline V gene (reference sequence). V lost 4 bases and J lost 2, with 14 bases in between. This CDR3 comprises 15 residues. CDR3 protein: CASSPTRSRQETQYF. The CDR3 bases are TGTGCCAGCAGCCCCACCCGGTCACGGCAAGAGACCCAGTACTTC.

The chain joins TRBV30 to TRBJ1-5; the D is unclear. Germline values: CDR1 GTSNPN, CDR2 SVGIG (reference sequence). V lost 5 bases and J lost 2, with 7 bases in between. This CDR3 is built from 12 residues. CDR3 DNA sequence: TGTGCCTGGGAGCGGGGCAATCAGCCCCAGCATTTT. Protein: CAWERGNQPQHF.